Shown below are 9 T cell receptor beta chains from a single sample sequenced in a study of T cells in Graves' hyperthyroidism and ophthalmopathy. The TCR beta CDR3 regions underwent amplification using RNA transcripts as the source. The HTBI primer set drove a first-round RT-PCR of the TCR CDR3. TCRdb analysed the multiplex PCR reads with MiXCR anew, one entry per CDR3 protein. The sample carries 700,000 or so distinct CDR3 sequences, around 17% recorded once. The sample taken for sequencing was blood. Every receptor here comes from a man younger than 35 with Graves' hyperthyroidism.

This clonotype showed up just a few times. The chain has TRBV4-3 and TRBJ1-2; D is undetermined. Trimming shortened V by 0 bases and J by 1 base, and 12 bases separated the two germline ends. This CDR3 spans 16 amino acids. CDR1 is LGHNA, CDR2 YSLEER, per germline. Here the CDR3 reads CASSQDWQTLNYGYTF. The CDR3 DNA sequence: TGCGCCAGCAGCCAAGATTGGCAAACACTTAACTATGGCTACACCTTC.

There are many counts of this clonotype. This chain joins TRBV3-1 and TRBJ2-7; D possibly uses TRBD1 or TRBD2 (6 bases each). Between the trimmed V and J ends, which lost 1 base and 6 bases, there was a span of 10 bases. There are 13 residues in the CDR3. Germline-derived CDR1 and CDR2 are LGHDT and YNNKEL (reference sequence). The CDR3 protein is CASSQGGAGEQYF. The CDR3 nucleotides are TGTGCCAGCAGCCAAGGGGGGGCGGGCGAGCAGTACTTC.

This clonotype was found a few times. The chain recombines TRBV15 with TRBJ2-7; maybe TRBD2 (6 bases). CDR1 LNHNV and CDR2 YYDKDF come from the germline V gene (reference sequence). The germline V and J ends were trimmed by 3 bases and 2 bases, with 14 bases remaining between them. The CDR3 length is 15 residues. The CDR3 protein is CATSSLRGGPYEQYF. For the CDR3, the DNA is TGTGCCACCAGCAGTTTACGGGGAGGCCCCTACGAGCAGTACTTC. Using reference TRBV15 and TRBJ2-7 for the parts outside the CDR3, the full variable domain is DAMVIQNPRYQVTQFGKPVTLSCSQTLNHNVMYWYQQKSSQAPKLLFHYYDKDFNNEADTPDNFQSRRPNTSFCFLDIRSPGLGDTAMYLCATSSLRGGPYEQYFGPGTRLTVT.

V is TRBV7-2 and J is TRBJ1-4; D unclear. The V end lost 6 bases, the J end lost 3 bases, and 8 bases lay between the germline ends. Germline assignment: CDR1 SGHTA and CDR2 FQGNSA. This CDR3 contains 13 residues. The DNA for the CDR3 is TGTGCCAGCAGTCAACATGCTAATGAAAAACTGTTTTTT. Protein product: CASSQHANEKLFF.

About this clonotype itself: It may be a read error: a sequence one base away is much more abundant. The V call is TRBV7-9, the J call TRBJ2-3; 7 bases agree with TRBD2. The CDR3 length is 14 residues. The germline gives CDR1 SEHNR, CDR2 FQNEAQ (reference sequence). CDR3 in DNA: TGTGTCAGCGAGGTTTCGGGAGGCTCAGATACGCAGTATTTT. Its protein is CVSEVSGGSDTQYF.

The chain carries TRBV4-1 and TRBJ2-4; 7 bases are shared with TRBD1. Germline CDR1 is MGHRA and CDR2 is YSYEKL. After removal of 3 bases from V and 4 bases from J, the junction contained 9 bases not matched to a gene. CDR3 size: 16 residues. The CDR3 here is CASSHIGQALKNIQYF. DNA of the CDR3: TGCGCCAGCAGCCATATCGGACAGGCCTTAAAAAACATTCAGTACTTC.

This clonotype showed up just a few times. This chain links TRBV9 with TRBJ2-2; D ambiguous. Germline values: CDR1 SGDLS, CDR2 YYNGEE. This CDR3 comprises 12 residues. The V end lost 3 bases, the J end lost 7 bases, and 7 bases lay between the germline ends. CDR3 sequence reads: CASSAMYGELFF. In DNA form, the CDR3 reads TGTGCCAGCAGCGCGATGTACGGGGAGCTGTTTTTT.

This clonotype was found many times. V and J are TRBV5-8 and TRBJ2-5; TRBD2 agrees at 9 bases. CDR1 SGHTS and CDR2 YDEGEE come from the germline V gene. The CDR3 totals 14 residues. Losses at the gene ends were 4 bases for V and 2 bases for J; bases not matched to a gene: 3. CDR3 DNA sequence: TGTGCCAGCAGCACGACTAGCGGTCAAGAGACCCAGTACTTC. Translated: CASSTTSGQETQYF.

This clonotype was detected only a few times. The chain employs TRBV20-1 and TRBJ2-5; D gene ambiguous. The CDR3 extends over 13 amino acids. Trimming stripped 7 bases from V and 2 bases from J, with 14 bases between. Germline CDR1 and CDR2: DFQATT and SNEGSKA (reference sequence). This CDR3 is CSVFWTSQETQYF. DNA for the CDR3: TGCAGTGTTTTTTGGACGTCGCAAGAGACCCAGTACTTC.